This T cell receptor (beta chain) appears in the sequencing data of a study of blood T cells in healthy people across ages. Through a sample-barcoded 5' primer and a J-beta primer mix, a second PCR was run for 7 to 11 cycles. Each cDNA molecule, via a template-switch adaptor with 12 random nucleotides, was tagged. From the 5' RACE reads, TCRdb called clonotypes with MiXCR, one entry per CDR3 protein. The sample has roughly 2 million distinct CDR3 sequences, around half seen once. The sample, around 9.9 milliliters of peripheral blood, was drawn from each donor. With each sample, at least 6 micrograms of total RNA were extracted. Germline V CDR1 and CDR2: LNHNV, YYDKDF (reference sequence). The CDR3 loop spans 14 amino acids. Trimming removed 4 bases from V and 10 bases from J; junction bases left unmatched: 9. This clonotype was recorded once.

What was sequenced was blood. This sequence originates from a woman aged 40 to 55 in good health. This sequence joins TRBV15 and TRBJ2-1; 8 bases are a match to TRBD1. The CDR3 bases are TGTGCCACCAGCAAAAGGACAGGGAGGTCCGAGCAGTTCTTC. As protein: CATSKRTGRSEQFF.